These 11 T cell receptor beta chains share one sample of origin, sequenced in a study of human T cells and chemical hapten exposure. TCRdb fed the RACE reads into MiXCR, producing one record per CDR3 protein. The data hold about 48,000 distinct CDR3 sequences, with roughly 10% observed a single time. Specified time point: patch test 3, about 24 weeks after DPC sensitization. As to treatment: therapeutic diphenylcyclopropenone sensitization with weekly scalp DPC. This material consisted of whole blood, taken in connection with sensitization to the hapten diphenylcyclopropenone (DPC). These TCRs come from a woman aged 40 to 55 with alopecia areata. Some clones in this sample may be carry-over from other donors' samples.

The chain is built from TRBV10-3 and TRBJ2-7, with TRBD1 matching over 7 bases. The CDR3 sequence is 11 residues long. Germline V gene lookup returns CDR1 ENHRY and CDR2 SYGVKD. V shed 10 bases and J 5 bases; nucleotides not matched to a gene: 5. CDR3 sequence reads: CASEGAHEQYF. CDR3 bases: TGTGCCAGCGAGGGGGCGCACGAGCAGTACTTC.

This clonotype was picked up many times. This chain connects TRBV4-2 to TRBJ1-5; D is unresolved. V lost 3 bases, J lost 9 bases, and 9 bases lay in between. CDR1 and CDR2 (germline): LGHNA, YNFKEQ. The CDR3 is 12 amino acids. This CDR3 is CASSHSRGPQHF. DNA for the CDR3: TGTGCCAGCAGCCACTCCCGGGGGCCCCAGCATTTT.

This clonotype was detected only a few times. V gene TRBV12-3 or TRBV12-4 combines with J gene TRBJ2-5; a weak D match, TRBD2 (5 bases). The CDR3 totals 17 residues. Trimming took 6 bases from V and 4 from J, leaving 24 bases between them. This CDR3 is CASSSVPVAISRETQYF. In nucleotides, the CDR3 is TGTGCCAGCAGCTCCGTGCCGGTAGCGATCTCCAGAGAGACCCAGTACTTC.

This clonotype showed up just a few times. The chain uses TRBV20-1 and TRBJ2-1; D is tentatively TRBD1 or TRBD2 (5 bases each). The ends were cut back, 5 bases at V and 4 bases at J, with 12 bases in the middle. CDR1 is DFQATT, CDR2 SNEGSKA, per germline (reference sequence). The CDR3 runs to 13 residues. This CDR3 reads CSASGPQYNEQFF. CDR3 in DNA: TGCAGTGCTTCGGGACCGCAATACAATGAGCAGTTCTTC.

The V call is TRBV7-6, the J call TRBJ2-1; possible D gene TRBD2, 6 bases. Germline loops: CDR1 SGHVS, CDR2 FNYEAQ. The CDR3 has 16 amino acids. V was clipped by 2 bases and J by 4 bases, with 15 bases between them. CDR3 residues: CASSLLVGGAYNEQFF. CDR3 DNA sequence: TGTGCCAGCAGCTTACTTGTCGGAGGGGCTTACAATGAGCAGTTCTTC.

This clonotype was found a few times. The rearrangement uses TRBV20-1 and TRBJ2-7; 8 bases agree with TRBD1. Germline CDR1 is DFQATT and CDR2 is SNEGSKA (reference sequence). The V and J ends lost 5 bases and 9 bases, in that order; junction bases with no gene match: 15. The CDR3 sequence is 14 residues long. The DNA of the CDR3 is TGCAGTGCTCCGATAGGACAGGGTAAACCCATGCAGTACTTC. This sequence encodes CSAPIGQGKPMQYF.

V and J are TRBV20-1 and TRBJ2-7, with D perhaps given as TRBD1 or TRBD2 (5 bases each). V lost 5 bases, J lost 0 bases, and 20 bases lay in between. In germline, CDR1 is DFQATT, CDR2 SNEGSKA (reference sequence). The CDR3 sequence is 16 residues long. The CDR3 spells CSALPRGVRTSYEQYF. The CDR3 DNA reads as TGCAGTGCTCTCCCCCGAGGGGTAAGGACCTCCTACGAGCAGTACTTC.

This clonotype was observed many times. CDR3 sequence: CASSVGGALETQYF. The CDR3, as DNA: TGTGCCAGCAGCGTAGGGGGCGCGTTAGAGACCCAGTACTTC. This chain uses TRBV9 with TRBJ2-5, with D perhaps TRBD1 (5 bases). V gave up 0 bases and J gave up 4 bases, with 10 bases separating them. There are 14 residues in the CDR3. From germline, CDR1 is SGDLS and CDR2 YYNGEE. Filled out from reference TRBV9 and TRBJ2-5, the complete variable domain reads DSGVTQTPKHLITATGQRVTLRCSPRSGDLSVYWYQQSLDQGLQFLIQYYNGEERAKGNILERFSAQQFPDLHSELNLSSLELGDSALYFCASSVGGALETQYFGPGTRLLVL.

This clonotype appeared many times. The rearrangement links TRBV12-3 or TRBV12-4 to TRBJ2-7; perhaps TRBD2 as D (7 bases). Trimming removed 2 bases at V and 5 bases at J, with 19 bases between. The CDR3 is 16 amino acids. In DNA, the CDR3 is TGTGCCAGCAGTTTATCCGGGGCGGGGGCCGTCAACGAGCAGTACTTC. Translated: CASSLSGAGAVNEQYF.

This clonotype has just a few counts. The DNA of the CDR3 is TGTGCCACCAGTGATACGTACGGGGTATACAATGAGCAGTTCTTC. Its translation is CATSDTYGVYNEQFF. The rearrangement links TRBV24-1 to TRBJ2-1; possibly TRBD2 for D (5 bases). CDR3 size: 15 residues. V shed 3 bases and J shed 4 bases, with 12 bases lying between them. CDR1 and CDR2 (germline): KGHDR, SFDVKD.

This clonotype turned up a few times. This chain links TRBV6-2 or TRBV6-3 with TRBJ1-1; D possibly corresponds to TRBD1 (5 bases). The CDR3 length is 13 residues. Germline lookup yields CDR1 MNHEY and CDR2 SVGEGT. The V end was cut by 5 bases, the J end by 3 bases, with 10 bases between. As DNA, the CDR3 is TGTGCCAGCAGTCGGGACGGGTACACTGAAGCTTTCTTT. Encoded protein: CASSRDGYTEAFF.